This record concerns one TCR beta chain sequence. These data are taken from a study of blood T cell repertoires in COVID-19. Overall study context: The United States, Italy and Spain were the sources of the acute and convalescent COVID-19 samples. PBMCs, B-cell-depleted T cells, or T cells provided the cDNA or gDNA that made up the material.

Original handling: Nucleated cell counts were estimated from reference gene primer amplification. Measured with immunoSEQ multiplex PCR; TCRdb has only the in-frame clones, and not every one. The V and J calls and the clone size are those of that table, but D and trimming were determined from the DNA. The sample carries some 100,000 clones, around 80% recorded once. Germline CDR1 reads SGHRS; CDR2 reads YFSETQ. The CDR3 is 14 amino acids. V lost 5 bases and J 2 bases, leaving 14 bases between the germline ends. The receptor was isolated from a man in his forties or fifties with active or convalescent COVID-19. The sequencing input was peripheral blood. This chain links TRBV5-1 with TRBJ2-7; unclear D gene. In nucleotides, the CDR3 is TGCGCCAGCAGTCAGGATCAGTCCGCCTACGAGCAGTACTTC. The encoded protein is CASSQDQSAYEQYF.